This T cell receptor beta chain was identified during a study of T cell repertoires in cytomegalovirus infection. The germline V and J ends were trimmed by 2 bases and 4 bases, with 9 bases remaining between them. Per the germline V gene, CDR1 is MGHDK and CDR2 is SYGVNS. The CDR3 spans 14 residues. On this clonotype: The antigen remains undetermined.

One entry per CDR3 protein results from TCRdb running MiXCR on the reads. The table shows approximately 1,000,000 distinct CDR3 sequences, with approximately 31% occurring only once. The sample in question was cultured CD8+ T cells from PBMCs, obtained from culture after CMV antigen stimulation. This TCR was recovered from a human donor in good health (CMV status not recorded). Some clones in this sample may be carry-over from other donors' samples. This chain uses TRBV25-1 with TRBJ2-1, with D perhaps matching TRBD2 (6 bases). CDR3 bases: TGTGCCAGCAGTGAAATCGGGACTTACAATGAGCAGTTCTTC. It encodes CASSEIGTYNEQFF.